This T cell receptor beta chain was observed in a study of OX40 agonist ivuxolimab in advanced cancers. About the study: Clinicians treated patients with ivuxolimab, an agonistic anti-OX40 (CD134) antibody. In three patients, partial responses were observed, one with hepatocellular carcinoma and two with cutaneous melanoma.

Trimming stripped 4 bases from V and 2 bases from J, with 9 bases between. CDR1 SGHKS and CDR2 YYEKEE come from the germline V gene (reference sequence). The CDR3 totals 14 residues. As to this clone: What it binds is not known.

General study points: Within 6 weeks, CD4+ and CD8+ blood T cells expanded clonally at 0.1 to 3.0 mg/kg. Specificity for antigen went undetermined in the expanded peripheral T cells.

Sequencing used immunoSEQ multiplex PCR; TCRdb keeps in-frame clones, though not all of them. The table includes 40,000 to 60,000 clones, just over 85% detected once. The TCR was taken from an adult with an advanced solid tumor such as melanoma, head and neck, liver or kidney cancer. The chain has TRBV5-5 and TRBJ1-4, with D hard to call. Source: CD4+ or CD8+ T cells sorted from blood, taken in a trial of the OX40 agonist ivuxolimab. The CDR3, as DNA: TGTGCCAGCAGCAGGACCGCTACTAATGAAAAACTGTTTTTT. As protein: CASSRTATNEKLFF.